This is a list of T cell receptor beta chains from one sample in a study of blood T cells in healthy people across ages. TCRdb processed the 5' RACE reads anew with MiXCR; each CDR3 protein has one entry. The table shows hundreds of thousands of distinct CDR3 sequences, with about 48% occurring only once. The source material was blood. The receptors were gathered from a man aged 30-40 years in good health. Both conserved end residues are part of each CDR3. Fields, in order: clone size, J gene, V gene, D gene, CDR3 DNA, CDR3 protein. A D gene is named only where the DNA matches it firmly. Rows give clone size only sometimes, using once, few, many, or a class for an expanded clone.

.,TRBJ1-5,TRBV20-1,TRBD1,TGCAGTGCCCCTCCAGGGACAGATTTTTCTCAGCCCCAGCATTTT,CSAPPGTDFSQPQHF
.,TRBJ1-2,TRBV6-1,.,TGTGCCAGCAGTGAGAGCATCCAGGGCCCCTATGGCTACACCTTC,CASSESIQGPYGYTF
.,TRBJ2-1,TRBV7-3,TRBD2,TGTGCCAGCAGTCCAACACCACTAGCGGAGCAGTTCTTC,CASSPTPLAEQFF
few,TRBJ2-3,TRBV11-2,TRBD2,TGTGCCAGCAGAACGCCCCGGGACTACAACACAGATACGCAGTATTTT,CASRTPRDYNTDTQYF
few,TRBJ2-3,TRBV5-8,.,TGTGCCAGCGGGCAGGGGGGGAGCACAGATACGCAGTATTTT,CASGQGGSTDTQYF
.,TRBJ2-7,TRBV6-5,.,TGTGCCAGCAGTTACTCCCACAGGGCGAACGCCTACGAGCAGTACTTC,CASSYSHRANAYEQYF
few,TRBJ2-7,TRBV6-2/TRBV6-3,.,TGTGCCAGCAGCTATACCAGCGGCCCCTACGAGCAGTACTTC,CASSYTSGPYEQYF
.,TRBJ1-1,TRBV29-1,TRBD1,TGCAGTGGGCGCAGGGGGATCACTGAAGCTTTCTTT,CSGRRGITEAFF
.,TRBJ2-1,TRBV11-2,TRBD2,TGTGCCAGCAGCTTAGAGAGCGGGGGCAATGAGCAGTTCTTC,CASSLESGGNEQFF
.,TRBJ2-5,TRBV30,.,TGTGCCGGGAGTGTACGGGACCTGCAGTACTTC,CAGSVRDLQYF
.,TRBJ2-6,TRBV10-3,.,TGTGCCATCAGTGCACAGGGATTCTCTGGGGCCAACGTCCTGACTTTC,CAISAQGFSGANVLTF
.,TRBJ1-5,TRBV20-1,TRBD1,TGCAGTGCGAGACAGGGAGTATGGAATCAGCCCCAGCATTTT,CSARQGVWNQPQHF
few,TRBJ2-1,TRBV4-2,TRBD2,TGTGCCAGCAGCCAAGATGAGGGTGCTAGCGGGGGAAATGAGCAGTTCTTC,CASSQDEGASGGNEQFF
.,TRBJ2-5,TRBV4-1,.,TGCGCCAGCAGCCAAGAAGGCGTCCAAGAGACCCAGTACTTC,CASSQEGVQETQYF
.,TRBJ1-6,TRBV4-2,.,TGTGCCAGCAGCCAAGAAGGACGGCAGCGAAATTCACCCCTCCACTTT,CASSQEGRQRNSPLHF